This T cell receptor beta chain was found in a study of shared clonotypes between healthy human individuals (TCRdb year 2020). For the wider study: A couple of women and a few men aged 18 to 49 years were included in the cohort. For each donor, CD4 naive and CD4 memory were each given three plates, CD8 naive was given two plates, and CD8 memory was given one plate. To estimate repertoire size and how much clonotype sharing occurs between individuals, the study deeply sequenced the blood TCR repertoires of five or six healthy adults. To increase sequencing depth and limit assay-specific biases, TCR repertoire library preparation and sequencing were carried out by different laboratories using diverse techniques. Per donor, leukapheresis produced somewhere between about 0.94 and 9.5 billion PBMCs.

Using the deep immunoSEQ assay, multiplex PCR amplified TCR CDR3 regions from genomic DNA. For each cell subset, the extracted genomic DNA was distributed evenly across all wells of several immunoSEQ 96-well plates, and each plate served as one replicate. Each replicate PCR for sorted subsets received approximately 220 ng genomic DNA, equal to roughly 30,000 T cell genomes. Purified libraries were measured with a Qubit 3.0 fluorometer, size-checked on a Bioanalyzer 2100, and measured again with the KAPA Library Quantification kit. A separate single-read 150-cycle Illumina NextSeq 550 flow cell was used to sequence each immunoSEQ 96-well plate. Per the source publication's procedure: Because only junctional sequences without quality scores were contained in the immunoSEQ output, filtering matching that applied to full-length reads could not be performed. Sequences were annotated with PyIR, a Python wrapper for IgBLAST v1.9, and V/J genes and CDR3 were assigned using IMGT germline references. Any read was removed if the V/J assignment was weak (E-value above 1e-6), the CDR3 was missing, or the read contained stop codons, out-of-frame junctions, or ambiguous translated residues. V3J clonotypes were defined by identical inferred V gene, J gene, and CDR3 amino acid sequence. Percentage overlap between repertoires was calculated by dividing the number of shared unique clonotypes by the size of the smaller repertoire. RTK rarefaction, the Chao1 estimator, and Recon v2.1 estimates of unobserved clonotypes were used to assess repertoire richness. For all TCRbeta clonotypes obtained by the gDNA method from four donors, generation probabilities were computed with OLGA. As stored in TCRdb, this immuneACCESS dataset retains in-frame rearrangements with V and J assigned. A fraction of the clones does not appear; measured against another copy, unresolved V genes explain less than half of the discrepancy, and the remainder lacks a known reason. V and J calls plus clone size are reproduced from that table; the DNA served to infer D and trimming. The sample has a few million clones on record, just under 95% of them singletons. Approximately 0.39% of the sample is in the top ten clones.

The donors were healthy, HIV-negative adults with no recently reported acute infections or vaccinations. Only Caucasian adults living in Nashville, Tennessee, USA were represented among the donors. CD4+ T cells were enriched by magnetic negative selection; naive cells were then positively selected on CD45RA, and the negative fraction formed the memory subset. Blood was collected by leukapheresis, and PBMCs were isolated by Ficoll-Histopaque density gradient centrifugation and then cryopreserved in liquid nitrogen vapor phase. Analytical flow cytometry was used to check the purity and quantity of every magnetically sorted T cell population. Genomic DNA was isolated from every sorted fraction and measured by UV absorbance on a Nanodrop 2000c. Including cysteine and phenylalanine, the CDR3 has 14 amino acids. Kept here is only the CDR3 DNA, which spans 42 bases and is read in frame from base 1. V drops 5 bases and J drops 4 bases, leaving 12 bases in between. Taken from the germline V gene, the CDR1 and CDR2 loops are SGHVS and FNYEAQ.

What the study reported, not specific to this receptor: Sharing across a handful of donors was observed for 5% to 6.5% of naive CD4, 3.5% of naive CD8, 2% to 2.5% of memory CD4, and around 0.4% of memory CD8 clonotypes. Naive subsets generally had larger estimated clonotype richness than memory subsets did. The small number of donors limited the genetic and exposure-history diversity represented. Incomplete sequencing was indicated by rarefaction of sorted-subset datasets, despite the large sequencing depth. Sampling was restricted to blood, and TCR repertoires in tissue are likely to differ from TCR repertoires in blood. Pairwise subsampling led to the expectation that sequencing depth would affect the degree of clonotype sharing among donors. Compared with non-shared clonotypes, the clonotypes found in all four sorted-subset donors had higher generation probabilities.

To note about this clone: Its target antigen remains unknown. No clone much larger than this one lies a single base away; base qualities are absent.

The sequencing sample was made of naive CD4+ T cells from PBMCs. Read against the paper, the sample's cell subset or site label means: CD45RA+ positively selected. The sequence joins TRBV7-6 to TRBJ2-1; the D gene cannot be resolved reliably. The clonotype comes from a man aged 18 to 29 in good health. Some clones in this sample may be carry-over from other donors' samples. The DNA sequence reads TGTGCCAGCAGCCCCCAACCTCGGTACAATGAGCAGTTCTTC. This is translated as CASSPQPRYNEQFF.